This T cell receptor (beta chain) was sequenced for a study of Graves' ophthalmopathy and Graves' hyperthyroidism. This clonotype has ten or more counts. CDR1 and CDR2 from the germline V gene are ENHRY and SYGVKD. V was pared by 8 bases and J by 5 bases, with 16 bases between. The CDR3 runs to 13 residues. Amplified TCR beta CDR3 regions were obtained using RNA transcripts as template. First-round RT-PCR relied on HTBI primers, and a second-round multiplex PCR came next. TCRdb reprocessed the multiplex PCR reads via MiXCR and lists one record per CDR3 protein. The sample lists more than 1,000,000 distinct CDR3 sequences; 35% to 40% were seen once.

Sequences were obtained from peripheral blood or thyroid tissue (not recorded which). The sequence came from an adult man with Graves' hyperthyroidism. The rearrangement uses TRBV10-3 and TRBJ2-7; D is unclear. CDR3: CAISYGLSNEQYF. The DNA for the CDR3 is TGTGCCATCTCTTATGGGTTGAGTAACGAGCAGTACTTC.